The 25 T cell receptor beta chains given below trace back to one sample, sequenced in a study of response to subunit inactivated influenza vaccine. TCRdb reanalysed the RT-PCR reads using MiXCR and keeps one entry per CDR3 protein. The top ten clones hold 9.5% to 13% of a sample with 630,000 or so distinct CDR3 sequences, about 15% of them seen once. The starting material was PBMCs from blood, obtained roughly 12 days after vaccination. The receptor set was obtained from a man aged 50-60 years who received an inactivated influenza vaccine.

This chain joins TRBV12-3 or TRBV12-4 and TRBJ1-4; maybe TRBD1 (6 bases). V was shortened by 5 bases and J by 5 bases, with 15 bases between the two germline ends. The CDR3 spans 15 residues. CDR3 loop: CASSPMDSLNEKLFF. CDR3 DNA: TGTGCCAGCAGTCCCATGGACAGCCTCAATGAAAAACTGTTTTTT.

The chain couples TRBV11-1 to TRBJ2-2; D uncertain. V shed 5 bases and J shed 1 base, with 11 bases lying between them. Per the germline V gene, CDR1 is SGHAT and CDR2 is FQDESV (reference sequence). The CDR3 length is 15 residues. The CDR3 DNA sequence: TGTGCCAGCAGCATCCTACGACAGAACACCGGGGAGCTGTTTTTT. This translates into CASSILRQNTGELFF.

This clonotype showed up just a few times. This sequence joins TRBV20-1 and TRBJ2-5, with unresolved D. The CDR3 consists of 12 residues. With 3 bases removed from V and 5 bases from J, the gap between germline ends came to 10 bases. Germline CDR1 and CDR2: DFQATT and SNEGSKA (reference sequence). The CDR3 sequence is CSASQIRETQYF. The DNA for the CDR3 is TGCAGTGCTAGCCAAATTAGGGAGACCCAGTACTTC.

CDR3: CASSRTSGGASYEQYF. Written as DNA, the CDR3 is TGTGCCAGCAGCCGAACTAGCGGGGGGGCGTCGTACGAGCAGTACTTC. The J gene is TRBJ2-7, the V gene TRBV27; 13 bases line up with TRBD2. The CDR3 is 16 residues long. V lost 6 bases, J lost 4 bases, and 9 bases stayed unmatched. Germline V CDR1 and CDR2: MNHEY, SMNVEV (reference sequence).

This clonotype was counted between two and nine times. The rearrangement joins TRBV9 to TRBJ2-5, with 7 bases identical to TRBD2. CDR3 size: 15 residues. The junction had 7 bases not matched to a gene; V was cut back by 5 bases and J by 0 bases. Germline CDR1 and CDR2: SGDLS and YYNGEE. This chain's CDR3 is CASSPAGNYQETQYF. The CDR3 nucleotides are TGTGCCAGCAGTCCAGCGGGGAACTACCAAGAGACCCAGTACTTC.

This clonotype was observed a few times. The chain links TRBV6-2 or TRBV6-3 to TRBJ2-3, with 9 positions matching TRBD2. CDR3 length: 15 residues. The germline gives CDR1 MNHEY, CDR2 SVGEGT. The trim removed 7 bases at V and 5 bases at J, leaving 10 bases unmatched. The CDR3: CASTAPSGVRDTQYF. The CDR3, as DNA: TGTGCCAGCACGGCGCCTAGCGGGGTGAGAGATACGCAGTATTTT.

In its sample, this clonotype was seen a few times. This rearrangement joins TRBV6-2 or TRBV6-3 to TRBJ2-7; 10 nucleotides line up with TRBD2. The CDR3 covers 15 residues. Germline V CDR1 and CDR2: MNHEY, SVGEGT. The V segment lost 1 base and the J segment 6 bases; nucleotides outside the gene matches: 6. DNA of the CDR3: TGTGCCAGCAGTTACTGGGCCGGGACTAGCGTCGAGCAGTACTTC. This gives the protein CASSYWAGTSVEQYF.

Only a few counts were recorded for this clonotype. This chain uses TRBV7-3 with TRBJ2-7; D remains unclear. The CDR3 sequence is 13 residues long. Trimming removed 1 base from V and 4 bases from J, with 8 bases in between. CDR1 SGHTA and CDR2 FQGTGA come from the germline V gene. The CDR3 region has the DNA TGTGCCAGCAGCTTAAACAAGCAATACGAGCAGTACTTC. Protein product: CASSLNKQYEQYF.

The chain combines TRBV19 with TRBJ2-7; a weak D match, TRBD2 (5 bases). V lost 3 bases, J lost 3 bases, and 15 bases lay in between. The CDR3 runs to 15 residues. Looked up from germline, CDR1 is LNHDA and CDR2 is SQIVND (reference sequence). The CDR3 nucleotides read TGTGCCAGTAGTATGGCGGGCGGCGGAGGCTACGAGCAGTACTTC. It yields the protein CASSMAGGGGYEQYF.

This clonotype was counted many times. This chain connects TRBV5-1 to TRBJ2-5; a possible D gene is TRBD1 (6 bases). Germline V gene sequence: CDR1 SGHRS, CDR2 YFSETQ. This CDR3 is 13 amino acids long. V was pared by 4 bases and J by 5 bases, with 12 bases between. CDR3 region: CASSPAGEETQYF. CDR3 in DNA: TGCGCCAGCAGCCCTGCAGGGGAGGAGACCCAGTACTTC.

This clonotype was observed at least ten times. The chain has TRBV9 and TRBJ2-5, with 8 bases lining up with TRBD2. The germline CDR1 and CDR2 sequences are SGDLS and YYNGEE. The CDR3 contains 14 residues. The junction had 7 bases not matched to a gene; V was cut back by 4 bases and J by 5 bases. This CDR3 reads CASSPDRGRETQYF. The CDR3, as DNA: TGTGCCAGCAGCCCCGACCGCGGGAGGGAGACCCAGTACTTC.

The chain links TRBV11-2 to TRBJ2-7, with D unresolved. From germline, CDR1 is SGHAT and CDR2 FQNNGV. The CDR3 is made up of 15 amino acids. With 0 bases removed from V and 2 bases from J, the gap between germline ends came to 11 bases. CDR3 sequence (DNA): TGTGCCAGCAGCTTAGATCCTTACAGTCCCTACGAGCAGTACTTC. It codes for CASSLDPYSPYEQYF.

This rearrangement joins TRBV4-1 to TRBJ1-4; D not certain. Trimming took 0 bases from V and 0 from J, leaving 11 bases between them. Per germline, CDR1 MGHRA and CDR2 YSYEKL. This CDR3 is 17 amino acids long. In nucleotides, the CDR3 is TGCGCCAGCAGCCAAGATGCTGGCAGCGCAACTAATGAAAAACTGTTTTTT. Translated: CASSQDAGSATNEKLFF.

This clonotype was seen more than once but under ten times. The chain uses TRBV12-3 or TRBV12-4 and TRBJ1-4; no reliable D call. The CDR3 has 14 amino acids. V was pared by 5 bases and J by 5 bases, with 12 bases between. The CDR3 here is CASSESGVNEKLFF. The DNA for the CDR3 is TGTGCCAGCAGTGAGTCCGGGGTAAATGAAAAACTGTTTTTT.

This chain joins TRBV2 and TRBJ1-2; 8 nucleotides align to TRBD1. Germline trimming cut 6 bases from V and 6 bases from J; bases unmatched to any gene: 12. Germline V lookup: CDR1 SNHLY, CDR2 FYNNEI. The CDR3 is 15 residues long. The DNA for the CDR3 is TGTGCCAGCAGACCTCAGGGACAGGTAGTCCATGGCTACACCTTC. Protein: CASRPQGQVVHGYTF.

This clonotype was detected only a few times. The chain uses TRBV5-8 and TRBJ2-1; D uncertain. The CDR3 is 15 amino acids. Germline V gives CDR1 SGHTS, CDR2 YDEGEE. Trimming stripped 4 bases from V and 6 bases from J, with 17 bases between. In DNA, the CDR3 is TGTGCCAGCAGCCTCCCCCCCGGGTTGGGCAATGAGCAGTTCTTC. Protein product: CASSLPPGLGNEQFF.

This clonotype occurred a few times. The rearrangement links TRBV10-3 to TRBJ2-5; 7 bases align to TRBD1. The V gene's germline CDR1 is ENHRY and CDR2 SYGVKD. This CDR3 has 13 residues. With 5 bases clipped from V and 2 bases from J, the junction kept 2 bases outside the gene matches. CDR3 in amino acids: CAISSQGQETQYF. The CDR3 DNA sequence: TGTGCCATCAGTTCACAGGGGCAAGAGACCCAGTACTTC.

This chain uses TRBV29-1 with TRBJ2-5; TRBD2 matches at 9 bases. The CDR3 is made up of 14 amino acids. Germline trimming cut 4 bases from V and 7 bases from J; bases unmatched to any gene: 10. Germline V gives CDR1 SQVTM, CDR2 ANQGSEA. The CDR3: CSVGGAGGVGTQYF. DNA for the CDR3: TGCAGCGTTGGCGGAGCGGGGGGCGTGGGGACCCAGTACTTC.

Here the CDR3 reads CASSATPQGLSTGELFF. In DNA form, the CDR3 reads TGTGCCAGCAGCGCCACCCCCCAGGGCCTGAGTACCGGGGAGCTGTTTTTT. V is TRBV11-3 and J is TRBJ2-2, with D tentatively TRBD1 (5 bases). The CDR3 spans 17 residues. Trimming removed 5 bases from V and 5 bases from J, with 21 bases in between. The V gene's germline CDR1 is SGHNT and CDR2 YENEEA.

This sequence joins TRBV12-3 or TRBV12-4 and TRBJ2-7; a possible D gene is TRBD1 (6 bases). The CDR3 sequence is 13 residues long. Deletions cut 6 bases from V and 4 bases from J, with 13 bases between. As DNA, the CDR3 is TGTGCCAGCAGCAACGGACAGATTTACGAGCAGTACTTC. It specifies CASSNGQIYEQYF.

This clonotype turned up a few times. The CDR3: CAISSQGMNTEAFF. In DNA form, the CDR3 reads TGTGCCATCAGTTCCCAGGGGATGAACACTGAAGCTTTCTTT. The chain links TRBV10-3 to TRBJ1-1; tentatively, D is TRBD1 (6 bases). Trimming cost V 5 bases and J 0 bases, with 10 bases left between them. This CDR3 region has 14 residues. The germline CDR1 and CDR2 sequences are ENHRY and SYGVKD.

The CDR3 nucleotides are TGTGCCTCCGACAGGGAGACTTCACCCCTCCACTTT. Amino acid sequence: CASDRETSPLHF. The rearrangement uses TRBV30 and TRBJ1-6, with 7 bases lining up with TRBD1. The junction had 6 bases not matched to a gene; V was cut back by 7 bases and J by 9 bases. This CDR3 is 12 amino acids long. Germline V gene data show CDR1 as GTSNPN and CDR2 as SVGIG (reference sequence).

This clonotype occurred a few times. The rearrangement joins TRBV9 to TRBJ2-3; D may match TRBD1 or TRBD2 (5 bases each). The V end was cut by 4 bases, the J end by 0 bases, with 12 bases between. Per germline, CDR1 SGDLS and CDR2 YYNGEE. The CDR3 consists of 15 residues. CDR3 DNA: TGTGCCAGCAGCTACGGGGCCCTTAGCACAGATACGCAGTATTTT. Amino acids: CASSYGALSTDTQYF.

This clonotype appeared a few times. The chain uses TRBV9 and TRBJ2-5, with 12 bases that match TRBD2. Germline CDR1 and CDR2: SGDLS and YYNGEE. This CDR3 spans 17 amino acids. The junction had 8 bases not matched to a gene; V was cut back by 3 bases and J by 2 bases. The CDR3 spells CASSEGLAGSGQETQYF. The CDR3 DNA sequence: TGTGCCAGCAGCGAGGGACTAGCGGGTAGCGGACAAGAGACCCAGTACTTC.

This clonotype was picked up many times. The chain has TRBV2 and TRBJ2-2; possible D gene TRBD2, 7 bases. The CDR3 has 15 amino acids. CDR1 is SNHLY, CDR2 FYNNEI, per germline. Trimming took off 7 bases at V and 6 bases at J, with 18 bases between the two ends. Here the CDR3 reads CASTREGVWAGELFF. In nucleotides, the CDR3 is TGTGCCAGCACCAGGGAGGGGGTATGGGCCGGGGAGCTGTTTTTT.